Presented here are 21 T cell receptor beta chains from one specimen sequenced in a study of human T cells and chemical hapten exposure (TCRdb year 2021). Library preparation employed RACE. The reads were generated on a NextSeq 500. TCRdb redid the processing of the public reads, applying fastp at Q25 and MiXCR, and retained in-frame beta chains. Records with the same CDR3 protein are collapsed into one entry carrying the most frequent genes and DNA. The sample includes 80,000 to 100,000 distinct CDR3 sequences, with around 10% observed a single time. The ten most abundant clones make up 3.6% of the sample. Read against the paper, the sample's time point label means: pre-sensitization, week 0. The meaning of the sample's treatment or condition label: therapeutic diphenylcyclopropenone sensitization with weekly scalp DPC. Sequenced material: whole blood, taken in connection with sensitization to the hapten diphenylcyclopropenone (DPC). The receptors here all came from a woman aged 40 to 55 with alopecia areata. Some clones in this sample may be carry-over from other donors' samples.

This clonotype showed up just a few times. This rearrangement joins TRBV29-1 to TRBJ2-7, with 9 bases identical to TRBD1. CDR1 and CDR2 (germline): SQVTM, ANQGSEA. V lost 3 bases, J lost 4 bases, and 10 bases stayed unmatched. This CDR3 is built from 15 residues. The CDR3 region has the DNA TGCAGCGTTGACCTAGGGACAGGGCTTCGGTACGAGCAGTACTTC. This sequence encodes CSVDLGTGLRYEQYF.

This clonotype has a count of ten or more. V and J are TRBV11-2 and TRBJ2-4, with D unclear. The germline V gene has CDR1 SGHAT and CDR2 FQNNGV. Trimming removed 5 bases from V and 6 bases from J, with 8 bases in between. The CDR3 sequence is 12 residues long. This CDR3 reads CASSPTLNIQYF. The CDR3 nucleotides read TGTGCCAGCAGCCCGACTTTAAACATTCAGTACTTC.

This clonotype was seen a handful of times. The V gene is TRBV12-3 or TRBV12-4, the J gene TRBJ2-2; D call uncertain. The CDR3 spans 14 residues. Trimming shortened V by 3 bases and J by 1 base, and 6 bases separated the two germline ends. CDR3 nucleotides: TGTGCCAGCAGTTTTTTCCGGAACACCGGGGAGCTGTTTTTT. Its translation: CASSFFRNTGELFF.

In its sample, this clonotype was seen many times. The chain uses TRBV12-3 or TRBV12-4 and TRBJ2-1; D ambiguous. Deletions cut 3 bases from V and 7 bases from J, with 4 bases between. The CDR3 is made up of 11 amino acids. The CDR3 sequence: CASSFRNEQFF. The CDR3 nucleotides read TGTGCCAGCAGTTTTCGGAATGAGCAGTTCTTC.

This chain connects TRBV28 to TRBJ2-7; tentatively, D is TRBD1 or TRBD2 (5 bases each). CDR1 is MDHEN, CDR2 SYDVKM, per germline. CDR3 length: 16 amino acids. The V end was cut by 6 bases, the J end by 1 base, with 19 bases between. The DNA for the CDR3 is TGTGCCAGCAGCTCCACCGGGACGGTGCTTTCCTACGAGCAGTACTTC. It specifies CASSSTGTVLSYEQYF.

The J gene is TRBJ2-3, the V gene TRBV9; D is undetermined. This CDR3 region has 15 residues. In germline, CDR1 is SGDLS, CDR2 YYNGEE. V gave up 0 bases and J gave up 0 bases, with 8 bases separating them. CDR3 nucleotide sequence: TGTGCCAGCAGCGTAGCTGGGTCTAGCACAGATACGCAGTATTTT. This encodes CASSVAGSSTDTQYF.

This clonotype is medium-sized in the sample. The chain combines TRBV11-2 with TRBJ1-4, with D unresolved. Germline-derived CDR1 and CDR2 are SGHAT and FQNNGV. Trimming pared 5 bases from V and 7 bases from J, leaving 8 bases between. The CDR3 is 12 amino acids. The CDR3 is CASSLAPEKLFF. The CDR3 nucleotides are TGTGCCAGCAGCCTCGCCCCTGAAAAACTGTTTTTT.

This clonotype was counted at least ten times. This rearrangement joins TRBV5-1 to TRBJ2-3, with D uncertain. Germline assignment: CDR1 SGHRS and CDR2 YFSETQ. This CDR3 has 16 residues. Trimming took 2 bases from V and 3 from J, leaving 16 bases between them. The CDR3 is CASSLTGPFKTDTQYF. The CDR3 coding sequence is TGCGCCAGCAGCTTAACCGGGCCCTTCAAGACAGATACGCAGTATTTT.

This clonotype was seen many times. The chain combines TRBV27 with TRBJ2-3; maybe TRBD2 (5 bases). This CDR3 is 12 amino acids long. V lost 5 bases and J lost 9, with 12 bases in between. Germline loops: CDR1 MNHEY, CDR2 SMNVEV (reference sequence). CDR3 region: CASSRQPGTQYF. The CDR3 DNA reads TGTGCCAGCAGTCGTCAGCCGGGGACGCAGTATTTT.

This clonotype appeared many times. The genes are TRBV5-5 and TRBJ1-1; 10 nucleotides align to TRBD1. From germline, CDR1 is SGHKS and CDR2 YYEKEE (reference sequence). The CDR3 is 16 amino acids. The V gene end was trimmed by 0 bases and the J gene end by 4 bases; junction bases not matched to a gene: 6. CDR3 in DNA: TGTGCCAGCAGCTTGGGGCTGGGACAGGGGCTCACTGAAGCTTTCTTT. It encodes CASSLGLGQGLTEAFF.

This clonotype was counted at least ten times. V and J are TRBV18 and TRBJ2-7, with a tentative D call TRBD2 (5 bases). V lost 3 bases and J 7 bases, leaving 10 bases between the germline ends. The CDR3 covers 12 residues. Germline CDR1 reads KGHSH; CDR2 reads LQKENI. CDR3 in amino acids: CASSPPAGEQYF. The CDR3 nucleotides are TGTGCCAGCTCACCTCCGGCGGGTGAGCAGTACTTC.

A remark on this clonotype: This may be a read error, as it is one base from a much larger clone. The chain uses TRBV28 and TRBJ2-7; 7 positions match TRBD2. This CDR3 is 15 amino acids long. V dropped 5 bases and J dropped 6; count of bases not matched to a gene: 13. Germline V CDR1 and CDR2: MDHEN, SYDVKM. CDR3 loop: CASSTYGGEGGEQYF. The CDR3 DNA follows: TGTGCCAGCAGTACATACGGAGGGGAGGGCGGCGAGCAGTACTTC.

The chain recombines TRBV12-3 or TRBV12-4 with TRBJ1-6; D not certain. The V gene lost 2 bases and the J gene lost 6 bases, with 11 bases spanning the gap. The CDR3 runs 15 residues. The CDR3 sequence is CASSLLMPSNSPLHF. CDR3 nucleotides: TGTGCCAGCAGTTTACTCATGCCGAGTAATTCACCCCTCCACTTT.

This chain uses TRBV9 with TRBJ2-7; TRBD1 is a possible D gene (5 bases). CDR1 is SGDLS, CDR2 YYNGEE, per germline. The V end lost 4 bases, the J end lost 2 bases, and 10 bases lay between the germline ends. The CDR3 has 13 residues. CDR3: CASSPAGPYEQYF. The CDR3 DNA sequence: TGTGCCAGCAGCCCCGCAGGGCCCTACGAGCAGTACTTC.

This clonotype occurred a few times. The CDR3 spells CSVEVGKLTGELFF. The CDR3 nucleotides read TGCAGCGTTGAAGTTGGCAAGCTCACCGGGGAGCTGTTTTTT. The chain recombines TRBV29-1 with TRBJ2-2; no clear D. This CDR3 contains 14 residues. V lost 1 base, J lost 4 bases, and 10 bases lay in between. Germline CDR1 is SQVTM and CDR2 is ANQGSEA.

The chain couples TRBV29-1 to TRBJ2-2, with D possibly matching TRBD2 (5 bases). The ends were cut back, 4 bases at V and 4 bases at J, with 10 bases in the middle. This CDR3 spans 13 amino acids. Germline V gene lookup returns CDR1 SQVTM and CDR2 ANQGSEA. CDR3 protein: CSVGRGSTGELFF. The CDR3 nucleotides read TGCAGCGTTGGTCGAGGGAGCACCGGGGAGCTGTTTTTT.

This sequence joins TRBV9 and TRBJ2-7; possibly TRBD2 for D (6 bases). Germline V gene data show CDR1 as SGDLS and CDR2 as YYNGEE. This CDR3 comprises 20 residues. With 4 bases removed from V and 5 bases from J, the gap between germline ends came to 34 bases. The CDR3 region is CASSLLGQLYFRGAAHEQYF. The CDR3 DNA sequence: TGTGCCAGCAGCCTCCTTGGGCAGCTCTACTTTCGCGGGGCCGCCCACGAGCAGTACTTC.

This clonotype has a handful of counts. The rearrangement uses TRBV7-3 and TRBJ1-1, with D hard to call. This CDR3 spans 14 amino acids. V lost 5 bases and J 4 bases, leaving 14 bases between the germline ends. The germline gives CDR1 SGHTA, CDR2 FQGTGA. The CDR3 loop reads CASSPSDLGTEAFF. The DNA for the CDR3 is TGTGCCAGCAGCCCCTCTGACCTGGGCACTGAAGCTTTCTTT.

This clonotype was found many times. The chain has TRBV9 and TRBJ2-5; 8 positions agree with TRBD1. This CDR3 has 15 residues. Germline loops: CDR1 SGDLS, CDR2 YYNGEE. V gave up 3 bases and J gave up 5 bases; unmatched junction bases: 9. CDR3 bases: TGTGCCAGCAGCGCGACCGGGACAGGTTATGAGACCCAGTACTTC. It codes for CASSATGTGYETQYF.

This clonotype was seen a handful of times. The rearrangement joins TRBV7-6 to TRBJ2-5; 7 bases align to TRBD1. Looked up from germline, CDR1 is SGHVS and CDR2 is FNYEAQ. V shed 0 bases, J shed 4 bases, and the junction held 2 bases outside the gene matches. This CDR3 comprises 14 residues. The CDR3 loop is CASSLAPGGETQYF. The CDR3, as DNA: TGTGCCAGCAGCTTAGCCCCAGGGGGAGAGACCCAGTACTTC.

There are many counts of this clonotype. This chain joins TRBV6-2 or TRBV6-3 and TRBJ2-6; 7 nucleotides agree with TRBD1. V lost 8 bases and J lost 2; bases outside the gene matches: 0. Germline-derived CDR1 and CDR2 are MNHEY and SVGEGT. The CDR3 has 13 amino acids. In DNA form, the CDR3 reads TGTGCCAGCGACAGGGCTGGGGCCAACGTCCTGACTTTC. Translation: CASDRAGANVLTF.